This T cell receptor beta chain was documented in a study of T cell responses to AZD1222 COVID-19 vaccine. Findings and caveats of the study: There were repertoire samples only from the period after the peak T cell response.

Clones were read by immunoSEQ multiplex PCR, and TCRdb kept only the in-frame ones, dropping some. The sample lists approximately 150,000 clones, approximately 90% occurring once. The V segment lost 3 bases and the J segment 5 bases; nucleotides outside the gene matches: 7. CDR1 is SGDLS and CDR2 is YYNGEE in the germline V gene. There are 14 residues in the CDR3. Comments on this clone: Its antigen is currently unknown.

This sequence joins TRBV9 and TRBJ1-1; 7 nucleotides agree with TRBD1. This clonotype was obtained from an adult who received the AZD1222 COVID-19 vaccine. Sample: peripheral blood, taken 28 days after the second AZD1222 dose. The CDR3 loop is CASSETGSWTEAFF. CDR3 sequence (DNA): TGTGCCAGCAGCGAGACAGGGTCATGGACTGAAGCTTTCTTT.